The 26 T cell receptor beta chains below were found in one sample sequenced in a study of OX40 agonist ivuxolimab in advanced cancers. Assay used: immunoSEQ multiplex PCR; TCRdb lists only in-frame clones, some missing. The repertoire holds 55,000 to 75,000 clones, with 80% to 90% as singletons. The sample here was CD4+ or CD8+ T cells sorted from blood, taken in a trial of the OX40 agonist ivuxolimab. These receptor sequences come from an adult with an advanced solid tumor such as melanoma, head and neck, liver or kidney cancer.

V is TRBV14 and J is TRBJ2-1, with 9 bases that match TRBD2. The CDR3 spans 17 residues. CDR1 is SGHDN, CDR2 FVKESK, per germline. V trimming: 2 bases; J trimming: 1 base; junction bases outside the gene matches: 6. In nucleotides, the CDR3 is TGTGCCAGCAGCCAAAATAAGCGGGAGGTATCCTACAATGAGCAGTTCTTC. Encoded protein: CASSQNKREVSYNEQFF.

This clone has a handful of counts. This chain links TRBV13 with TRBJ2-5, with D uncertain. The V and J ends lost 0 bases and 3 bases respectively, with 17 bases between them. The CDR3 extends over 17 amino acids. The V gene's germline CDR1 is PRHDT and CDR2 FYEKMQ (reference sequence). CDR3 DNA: TGTGCCAGCAGCTTAGGATCGGGCTTTGATGCGGAAGAGACCCAGTACTTC. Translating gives CASSLGSGFDAEETQYF.

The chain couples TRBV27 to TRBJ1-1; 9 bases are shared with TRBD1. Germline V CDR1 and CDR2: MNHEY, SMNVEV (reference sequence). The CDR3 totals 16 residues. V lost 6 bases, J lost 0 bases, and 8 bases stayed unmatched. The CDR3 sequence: CASRKDRGGLNTEAFF. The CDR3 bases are TGTGCCAGCAGGAAGGACAGGGGCGGCCTGAACACTGAAGCTTTCTTT.

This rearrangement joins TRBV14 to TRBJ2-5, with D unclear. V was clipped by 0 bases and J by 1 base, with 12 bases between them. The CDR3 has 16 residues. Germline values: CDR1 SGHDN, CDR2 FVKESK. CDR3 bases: TGTGCCAGCAGCCAAGATCATGGCACTTCCCAAGAGACCCAGTACTTC. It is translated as CASSQDHGTSQETQYF.

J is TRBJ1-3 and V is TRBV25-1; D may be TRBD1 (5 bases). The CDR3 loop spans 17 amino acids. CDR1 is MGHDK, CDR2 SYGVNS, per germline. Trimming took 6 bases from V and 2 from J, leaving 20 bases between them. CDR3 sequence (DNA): TGTGCCAGCAGCCTCCACTCGGGGGTTCCGCCTGGAAACACCATATATTTT. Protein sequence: CASSLHSGVPPGNTIYF.

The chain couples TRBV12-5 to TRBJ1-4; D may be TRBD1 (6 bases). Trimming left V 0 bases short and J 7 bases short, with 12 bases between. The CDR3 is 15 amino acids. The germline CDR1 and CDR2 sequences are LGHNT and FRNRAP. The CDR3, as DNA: TGTGCTAGTGGTTTGGTAACAGGGCGGGTTGAAAAACTGTTTTTT. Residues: CASGLVTGRVEKLFF.

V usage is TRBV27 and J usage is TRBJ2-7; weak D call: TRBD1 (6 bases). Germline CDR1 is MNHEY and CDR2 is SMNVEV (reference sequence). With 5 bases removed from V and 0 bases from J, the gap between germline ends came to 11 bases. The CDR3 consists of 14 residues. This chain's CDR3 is CASSRQEISYEQYF. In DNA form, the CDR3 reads TGTGCCAGCAGTCGACAGGAAATCTCCTACGAGCAGTACTTC.

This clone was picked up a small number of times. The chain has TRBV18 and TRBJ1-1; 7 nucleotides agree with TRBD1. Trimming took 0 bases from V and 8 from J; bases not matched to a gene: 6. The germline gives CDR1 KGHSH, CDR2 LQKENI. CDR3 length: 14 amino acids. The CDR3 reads CASSPPKGAQEAFF. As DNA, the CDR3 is TGTGCCAGCTCACCACCGAAGGGGGCGCAGGAAGCTTTCTTT. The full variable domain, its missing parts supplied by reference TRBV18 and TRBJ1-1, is NAGVMQNPRHLVRRRGQEARLRCSPMKGHSHVYWYRQLPEEGLKFMVYLQKENIIDESGMPKERFSAEFPKEGPSILRIQQVVRGDSAAYFCASSPPKGAQEAFFGQGTRLTVV.

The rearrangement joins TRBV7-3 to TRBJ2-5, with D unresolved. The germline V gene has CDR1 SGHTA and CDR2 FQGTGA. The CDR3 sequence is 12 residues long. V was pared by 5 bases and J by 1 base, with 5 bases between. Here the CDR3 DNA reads TGTGCCAGCAGCCTTCCCCAAGAGACCCAGTACTTC. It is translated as CASSLPQETQYF.

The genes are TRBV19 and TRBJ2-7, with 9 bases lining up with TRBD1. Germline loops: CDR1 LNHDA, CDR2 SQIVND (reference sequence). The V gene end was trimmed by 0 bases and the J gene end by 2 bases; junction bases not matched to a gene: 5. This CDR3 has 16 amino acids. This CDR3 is CASSIEHRTGAYEQYF. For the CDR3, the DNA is TGTGCCAGTAGTATAGAGCACCGGACAGGGGCCTACGAGCAGTACTTC.

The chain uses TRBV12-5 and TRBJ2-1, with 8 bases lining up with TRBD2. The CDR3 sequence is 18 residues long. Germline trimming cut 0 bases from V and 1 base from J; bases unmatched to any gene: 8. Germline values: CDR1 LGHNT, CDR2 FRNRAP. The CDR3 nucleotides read TGTGCTAGTGGTTTGGTAGTTGCGGGGGGAAGGTCCTACAATGAGCAGTTCTTC. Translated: CASGLVVAGGRSYNEQFF.

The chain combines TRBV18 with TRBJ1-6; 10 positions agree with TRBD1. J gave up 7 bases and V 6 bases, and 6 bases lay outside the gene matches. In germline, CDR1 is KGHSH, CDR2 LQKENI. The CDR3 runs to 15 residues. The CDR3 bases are TGTGCCAGCTCCGAAGGGACAGGGGAAAATTCACCCCTCCACTTT. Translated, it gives CASSEGTGENSPLHF.

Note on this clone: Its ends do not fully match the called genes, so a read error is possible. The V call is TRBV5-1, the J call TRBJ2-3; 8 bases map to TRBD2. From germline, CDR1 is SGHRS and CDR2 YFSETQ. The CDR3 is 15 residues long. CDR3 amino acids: CASSLGAGGTDTQYF. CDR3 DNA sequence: TGCGCCAGCAGCTTGGGGGCGGGAGGCACGGATACGCAGTATTTT.

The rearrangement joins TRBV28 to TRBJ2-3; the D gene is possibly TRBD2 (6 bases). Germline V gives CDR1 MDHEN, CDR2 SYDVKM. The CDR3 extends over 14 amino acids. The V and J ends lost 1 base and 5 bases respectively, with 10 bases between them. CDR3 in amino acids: CASSLFQGGDTQYF. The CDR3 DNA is TGTGCCAGCAGTTTATTCCAGGGAGGAGATACGCAGTATTTT.

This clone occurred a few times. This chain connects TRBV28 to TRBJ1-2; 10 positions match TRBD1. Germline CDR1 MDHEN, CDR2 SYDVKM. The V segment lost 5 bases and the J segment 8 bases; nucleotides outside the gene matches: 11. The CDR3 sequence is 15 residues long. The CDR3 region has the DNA TGTGCCAGCAGTCCAACCGGGACAGGGGATGGCGGCTACACCTTC. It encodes CASSPTGTGDGGYTF.

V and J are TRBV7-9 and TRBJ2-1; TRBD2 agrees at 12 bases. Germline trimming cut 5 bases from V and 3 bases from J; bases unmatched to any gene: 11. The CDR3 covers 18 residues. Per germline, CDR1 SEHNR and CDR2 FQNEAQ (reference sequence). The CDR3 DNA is TGTGCCAGCAGCCCGGGACTAGCGGGTGGAGGGGGCTACAATGAGCAGTTCTTC. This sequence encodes CASSPGLAGGGGYNEQFF. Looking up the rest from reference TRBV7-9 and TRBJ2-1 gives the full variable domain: DTGVSQNPRHKITKRGQNVTFRCDPISEHNRLYWYRQTLGQGPEFLTYFQNEAQLEKSRLLSDRFSAERPKGSFSTLEIQRTEQGDSAMYLCASSPGLAGGGGYNEQFFGPGTRLTVL.

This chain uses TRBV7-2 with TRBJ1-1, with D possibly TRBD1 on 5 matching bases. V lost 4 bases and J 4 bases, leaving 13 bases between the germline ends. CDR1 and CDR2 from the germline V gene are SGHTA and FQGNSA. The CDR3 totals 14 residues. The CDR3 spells CASSSWVRATEAFF. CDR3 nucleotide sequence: TGTGCCAGCAGCTCCTGGGTCAGGGCCACTGAAGCTTTCTTT.

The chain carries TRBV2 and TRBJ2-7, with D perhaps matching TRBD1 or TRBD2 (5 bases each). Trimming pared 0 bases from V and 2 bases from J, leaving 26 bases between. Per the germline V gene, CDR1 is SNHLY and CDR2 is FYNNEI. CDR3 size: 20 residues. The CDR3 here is CASSEALLIPSGSSPYEQYF. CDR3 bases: TGTGCCAGCAGTGAAGCGCTTCTAATTCCCTCAGGGAGCTCTCCCTACGAGCAGTACTTC.

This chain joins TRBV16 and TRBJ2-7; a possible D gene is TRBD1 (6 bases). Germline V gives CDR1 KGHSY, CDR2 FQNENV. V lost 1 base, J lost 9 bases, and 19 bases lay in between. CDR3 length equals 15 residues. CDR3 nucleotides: TGTGCCAGCAGCCAATGGCCGGGACAACTACGAGGGCAGTACTTC. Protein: CASSQWPGQLRGQYF.

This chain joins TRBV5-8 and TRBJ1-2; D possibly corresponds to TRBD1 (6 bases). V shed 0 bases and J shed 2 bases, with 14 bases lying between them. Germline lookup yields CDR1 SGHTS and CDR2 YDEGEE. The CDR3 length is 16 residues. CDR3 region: CASSLEAGGSNYGYTF. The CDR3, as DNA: TGTGCCAGCAGCTTGGAGGCGGGGGGCTCGAACTATGGCTACACCTTC.

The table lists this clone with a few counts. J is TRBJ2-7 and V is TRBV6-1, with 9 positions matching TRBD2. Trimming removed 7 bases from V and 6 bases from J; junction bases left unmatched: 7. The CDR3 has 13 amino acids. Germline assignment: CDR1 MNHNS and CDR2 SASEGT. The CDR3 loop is CASTRGGSGEQYF. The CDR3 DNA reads TGTGCCAGCACGCGGGGGGGGTCGGGCGAGCAGTACTTC.

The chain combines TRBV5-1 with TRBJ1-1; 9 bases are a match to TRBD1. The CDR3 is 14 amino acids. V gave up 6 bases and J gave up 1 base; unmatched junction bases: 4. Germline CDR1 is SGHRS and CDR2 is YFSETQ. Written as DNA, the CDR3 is TGCGCCAGCACTACAGGGGGCGCGAACACTGAAGCTTTCTTT. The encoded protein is CASTTGGANTEAFF.

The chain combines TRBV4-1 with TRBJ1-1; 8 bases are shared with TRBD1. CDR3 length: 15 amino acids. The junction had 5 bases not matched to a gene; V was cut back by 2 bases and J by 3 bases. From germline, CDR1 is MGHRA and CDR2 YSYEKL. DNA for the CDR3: TGCGCCAGCAGCCAAAGGGGGACAGGCTACACTGAAGCTTTCTTT. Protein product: CASSQRGTGYTEAFF.

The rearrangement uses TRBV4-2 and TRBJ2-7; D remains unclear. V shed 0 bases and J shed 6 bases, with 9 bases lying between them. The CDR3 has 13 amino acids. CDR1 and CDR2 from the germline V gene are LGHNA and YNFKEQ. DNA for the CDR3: TGTGCCAGCAGCCAAGAAATGGACCGCGAGCAGTACTTC. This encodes CASSQEMDREQYF.

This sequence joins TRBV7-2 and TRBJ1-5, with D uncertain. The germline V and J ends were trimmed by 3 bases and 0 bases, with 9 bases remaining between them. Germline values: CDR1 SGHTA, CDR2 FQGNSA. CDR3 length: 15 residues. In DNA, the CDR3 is TGTGCCAGCAGCTTTTCCAGCATTAGCAATCAGCCCCAGCATTTT. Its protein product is CASSFSSISNQPQHF. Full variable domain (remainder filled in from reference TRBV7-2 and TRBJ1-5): GAGVSQSPSNKVTEKGKDVELRCDPISGHTALYWYRQSLGQGLEFLIYFQGNSAPDKSGLPSDRFSAERTGGSVSTLTIQRTQQEDSAVYLCASSFSSISNQPQHFGDGTRLSIL.

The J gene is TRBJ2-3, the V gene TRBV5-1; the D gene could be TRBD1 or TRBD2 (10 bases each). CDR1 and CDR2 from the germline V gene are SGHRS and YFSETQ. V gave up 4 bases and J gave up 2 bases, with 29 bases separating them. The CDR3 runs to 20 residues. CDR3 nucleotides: TGCGCCAGCAGCAAGACAGGGGGCGCCGTGAGCGGGAGGGACACAGATACGCAGTATTTT. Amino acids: CASSKTGGAVSGRDTDTQYF.